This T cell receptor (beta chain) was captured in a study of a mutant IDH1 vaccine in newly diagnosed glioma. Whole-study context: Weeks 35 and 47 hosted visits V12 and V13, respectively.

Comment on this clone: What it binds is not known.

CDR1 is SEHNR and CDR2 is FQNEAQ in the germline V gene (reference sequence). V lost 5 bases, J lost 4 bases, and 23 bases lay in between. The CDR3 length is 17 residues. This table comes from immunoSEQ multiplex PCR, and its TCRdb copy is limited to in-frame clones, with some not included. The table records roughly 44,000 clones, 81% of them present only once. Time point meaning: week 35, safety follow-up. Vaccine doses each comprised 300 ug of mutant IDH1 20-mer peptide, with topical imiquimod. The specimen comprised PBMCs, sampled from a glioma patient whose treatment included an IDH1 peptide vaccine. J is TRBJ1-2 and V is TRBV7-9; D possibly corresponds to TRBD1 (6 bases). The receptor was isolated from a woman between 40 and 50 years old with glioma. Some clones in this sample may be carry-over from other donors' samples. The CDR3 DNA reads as TGTGCCAGCAGCCTAATGGGGGTGATCGAGGGGGGCTATGGCTACACCTTC. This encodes CASSLMGVIEGGYGYTF.